The source of this T cell receptor beta chain is a study of cytomegalovirus exposure and HLA in healthy donors. A note on this clone: No antigen is known for it.

Primers for the PCR totalled 60 Vbeta and 13 Jbeta. TCRdb's copy holds only in-frame clones and misses some; the assay was immunoSEQ multiplex PCR. The sample holds 60,000 to 90,000 clones, 70% seen once. V lost 3 bases, J lost 0 bases, and 9 bases lay in between. Germline values: CDR1 KGHSH, CDR2 LQKENI. This CDR3 spans 15 amino acids. Unrecorded immune exposure was likely among donors, who were nominally healthy when sampled. Study results and limitations: Through in vitro validation, three CMV-associated chains were shown to be specific for CMV antigens. Among immune exposure information, only CMV serostatus was available.

The clonotype originates from a woman aged 50 to 65 in good health and CMV-seropositive. The specimen sequenced was PBMCs. This chain uses TRBV18 with TRBJ1-3; D unresolved. This CDR3 is CASSPPGNSGNTIYF. The CDR3 DNA reads TGTGCCAGCTCACCCCCCGGGAACTCTGGAAACACCATATATTTT.